This note documents a single T cell receptor beta chain sequence. A read error may produce the germline difference seen at one junction end. CDR3 length: 16 residues. CDR1 is ENHRY and CDR2 is SYGVKD in the germline V gene. The data stem from a study of control samples from healthy donors and cancer patients. Clones were sequenced by immunoSEQ multiplex PCR, and TCRdb holds only the in-frame ones, with some missing. Among some 110,000 clones listed, 85% to 90% were seen once. The chain employs TRBV10-3 and TRBJ1-1; no clear D gene. The sequencing input was blood. The clonotype was recovered from a woman in her 70s in good health. The CDR3 DNA reads TGTGCCATCAGAGAGTGGGGAGGGCTGGGGAACACTGAAGCTTTCTTT. As protein: CAIREWGGLGNTEAFF.